The sequence of this T cell receptor beta chain was determined in a study of cytomegalovirus exposure and HLA in healthy donors. Amplification used 60 Vbeta primers and 13 Jbeta primers. Method: immunoSEQ multiplex PCR; TCRdb's copy keeps in-frame clones and lacks some. Of about 120,000 clones listed, approximately 85% were seen once; the top ten hold about 11%. Overall study results and limits: CMV serostatus was the sole immune exposure information available. Per a later analysis, approximately 16,000 TCR beta sequences showed association with HLA alleles at 0.05 false discovery rate. An analysis that came later showed most CMV-associated TCR beta chains appearing HLA-restricted. V- and J-gene trimming in TCR beta was tied to a missense DCLRE1C variant by an analysis performed later.

The CDR3 covers 13 residues. V was clipped by 4 bases and J by 6 bases; unmatched bases: 3. In germline, CDR1 is MNHEY, CDR2 SVGAGI. As to this clone: Antigen unknown.

The source of this sequence is a male donor in good health and CMV-seropositive. This chain joins TRBV6-5 and TRBJ2-7, with TRBD1 matching 10 bases. Sequenced: PBMCs. This CDR3 is CASSFDRGLEQYF. The CDR3 coding sequence is TGTGCCAGCAGTTTCGACAGGGGGCTCGAGCAGTACTTC.